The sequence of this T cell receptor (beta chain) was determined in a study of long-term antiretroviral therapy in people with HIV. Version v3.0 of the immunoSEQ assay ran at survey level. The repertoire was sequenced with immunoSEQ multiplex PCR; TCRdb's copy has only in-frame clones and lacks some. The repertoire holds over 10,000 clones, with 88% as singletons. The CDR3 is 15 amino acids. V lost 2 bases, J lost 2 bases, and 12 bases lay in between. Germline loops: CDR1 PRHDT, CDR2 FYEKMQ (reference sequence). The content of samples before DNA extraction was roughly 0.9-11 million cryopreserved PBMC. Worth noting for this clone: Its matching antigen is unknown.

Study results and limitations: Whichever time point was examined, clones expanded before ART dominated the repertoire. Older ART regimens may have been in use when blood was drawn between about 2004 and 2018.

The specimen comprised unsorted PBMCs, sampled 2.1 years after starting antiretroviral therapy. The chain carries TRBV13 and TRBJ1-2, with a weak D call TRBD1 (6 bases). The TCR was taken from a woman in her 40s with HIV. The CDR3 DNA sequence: TGTGCCAGCAGCTTATATGGGGGGCTGAACTATGGCTACACCTTC. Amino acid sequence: CASSLYGGLNYGYTF.